The 21 T cell receptor beta chains below come from one sample, sequenced in a study of shared clonotypes between healthy human individuals. The repertoire was sequenced with immunoSEQ multiplex PCR; TCRdb's copy has only in-frame clones and lacks some. The table includes 950,000 to 1,100,000 clones, around 78% detected once. Sequences were obtained from memory CD4+ T cells from PBMCs. Sample subset: CD45RA-negative fraction. The receptors shown here come from a man between 18 and 29 years old in good health. Some clones in this sample may be carry-over from other donors' samples.

This chain joins TRBV7-8 and TRBJ2-5, with D tentatively TRBD1 or TRBD2 (7 bases each). V dropped 3 bases and J dropped 2 bases, with 22 bases sitting between them. Per germline, CDR1 SGHVS and CDR2 FQNEAQ. The CDR3 is 18 amino acids. CDR3 region: CASSLGGVTPTGQETQYF. The CDR3 DNA reads as TGTGCCAGCAGCTTGGGAGGGGTAACTCCGACAGGGCAAGAGACCCAGTACTTC.

This clone was observed a single time. The rearrangement links TRBV5-3 to TRBJ2-2; no firm D call. TRBV5-3 is noted as an ORF with a role that remains uncertain. This CDR3 has 15 amino acids. Trimming cost V 0 bases and J 5 bases, with 11 bases left between them. This CDR3 is CARSLVSRLTGELFF. In DNA form, the CDR3 reads TGTGCCAGAAGCTTGGTCTCGCGGTTAACCGGGGAGCTGTTTTTT.

A note on this clone: The likely explanation is a read error, given a far larger clone one base away. The chain links TRBV6-5 to TRBJ1-2, with TRBD1 identical over 7 bases. Germline V lookup: CDR1 MNHEY, CDR2 SVGAGI. The CDR3 is 16 amino acids. CDR3 region: CASSYNLGGRDYDYTF. DNA for the CDR3: TGTGCCAGCAGTTACAATTTAGGGGGCAGGGACTATGACTACACCTTC.

This clone was seen ten or more times. This chain links TRBV5-1 with TRBJ2-1; 14 bases fit TRBD2. The CDR3 runs to 17 residues. J was trimmed by 4 bases and V by 5 bases; bases with no gene match: 8. CDR1 is SGHRS, CDR2 YFSETQ, per germline. The CDR3 region has the DNA TGCGCCAGCAGACCCGGACTAGCGGGGGGAATATACAATGAGCAGTTCTTC. This sequence encodes CASRPGLAGGIYNEQFF.

This clone was recorded many times. This sequence joins TRBV6-1 and TRBJ1-4; D remains ambiguous. The CDR3 is 14 amino acids. CDR1 is MNHNS, CDR2 SASEGT, per germline. With 1 base removed from V and 11 bases from J, the gap between germline ends came to 14 bases. The CDR3 DNA sequence: TGTGCCAGCAGTGAAGGGAGGGTTCTCGGGAAACTGTTTTTT. This translates into CASSEGRVLGKLFF.

J is TRBJ2-1 and V is TRBV7-2; 10 bases agree with TRBD2. V dropped 5 bases and J dropped 2; count of bases not matched to a gene: 3. This CDR3 comprises 15 residues. Germline CDR1 reads SGHTA; CDR2 reads FQGNSA. This CDR3 reads CASSATSGTYNEQFF. CDR3 sequence (DNA): TGTGCCAGCAGCGCCACTAGCGGGACCTACAATGAGCAGTTCTTC.

The chain employs TRBV6-6 and TRBJ2-1, with 13 positions matching TRBD2. The CDR3 runs to 15 residues. Germline V gives CDR1 MNHNY, CDR2 SVGAGI (reference sequence). Unmatched junction bases numbered 3, after V lost 5 bases and J lost 5 bases. The CDR3 DNA is TGTGCCAGCAGTACTAGCGGGAGGGTTAACAATGAGCAGTTCTTC. Translating gives CASSTSGRVNNEQFF.

The CDR3 is CASSFSLGGYTF. In nucleotides, the CDR3 is TGTGCCAGCAGCTTTTCTCTAGGTGGCTACACCTTC. This chain joins TRBV7-9 and TRBJ1-2; no firm D call. Per the germline V gene, CDR1 is SEHNR and CDR2 is FQNEAQ (reference sequence). This CDR3 has 12 amino acids. Trimming pared 3 bases from V and 7 bases from J, leaving 9 bases between.

CDR3 in amino acids: CATTGGTTGNTIYF. The CDR3 DNA is TGTGCCACGACGGGCGGGACTACTGGAAACACCATATATTTT. The rearrangement joins TRBV7-6 to TRBJ1-3, with a possible D match to TRBD1 (5 bases). Trimming left V 10 bases short and J 2 bases short, with 15 bases between. Germline lookup yields CDR1 SGHVS and CDR2 FNYEAQ. The CDR3 length is 14 residues.

In its sample, this clone was seen once. In DNA, the CDR3 is TGTGCCAGCAGCCAGAGCTCTTCCGGGGATACGCAGTATTTT. Translating it yields CASSQSSSGDTQYF. The chain has TRBV5-4 and TRBJ2-3; D unclear. Germline V lookup: CDR1 SGHNT, CDR2 YYREEE (reference sequence). This CDR3 region has 14 residues. V was cut by 4 bases and J by 6 bases, with 15 bases left in between.

J is TRBJ1-1 and V is TRBV7-2; no clear D gene. From germline, CDR1 is SGHTA and CDR2 FQGNSA. The V end lost 2 bases, the J end lost 1 base, and 11 bases lay between the germline ends. The CDR3 length is 15 residues. The CDR3 DNA reads as TGTGCCAGCAGCTTATACCCCCCTGCGAACACTGAAGCTTTCTTT. This sequence encodes CASSLYPPANTEAFF.

The CDR3 coding sequence is TGTGCCAGCAGGAGTGGGGGTTTCAATCAGCCCCAGCATTTT. This gives the protein CASRSGGFNQPQHF. The chain joins TRBV27 to TRBJ1-5; TRBD1 is a possible D gene (5 bases). CDR1 is MNHEY and CDR2 is SMNVEV in the germline V gene (reference sequence). The CDR3 is made up of 14 amino acids. The V end was cut by 6 bases, the J end by 3 bases, with 12 bases between.

This sequence joins TRBV18 and TRBJ2-7; perhaps TRBD2 as D (5 bases). CDR1 and CDR2 (germline): KGHSH, LQKENI. This CDR3 spans 12 amino acids. Trimming left V 2 bases short and J 5 bases short, with 7 bases between. CDR3 DNA sequence: TGTGCCAGCTCACCAACGAGGGACGAGCAGTACTTC. Encoded protein: CASSPTRDEQYF.

The chain joins TRBV2 to TRBJ1-5; D not certain. CDR1 SNHLY and CDR2 FYNNEI come from the germline V gene. Trimming cost V 6 bases and J 4 bases, with 7 bases left between them. The CDR3 length is 12 residues. CDR3 amino acids: CASSAGNQPQHF. CDR3 coding DNA: TGTGCCAGCAGCGCGGGTAATCAGCCCCAGCATTTT.

This clone was recorded only once. The chain combines TRBV30 with TRBJ1-2; D might be TRBD1 (6 bases). Trimming left V 1 base short and J 6 bases short, with 12 bases between. The CDR3 length is 13 residues. CDR1 and CDR2 (germline): GTSNPN, SVGIG (reference sequence). The chain's CDR3 is CAWSATGPDGYTF. For the CDR3, the DNA is TGTGCCTGGAGTGCAACAGGGCCGGATGGCTACACCTTC. The complete variable domain, with remaining parts taken from reference TRBV30 and TRBJ1-2, reads SQTIHQWPATLVQPVGSPLSLECTVEGTSNPNLYWYRQAAGRGLQLLFYSVGIGQISSEVPQNLSASRPQDRQFILSSKKLLLSDSGFYLCAWSATGPDGYTFGSGTRLTVV.

V and J are TRBV9 and TRBJ1-1; the D gene is possibly TRBD1 (5 bases). Germline values: CDR1 SGDLS, CDR2 YYNGEE. The V end lost 3 bases, the J end lost 1 base, and 13 bases lay between the germline ends. The length of the CDR3 is 15 residues. The CDR3 DNA sequence: TGTGCCAGCAGCGCCTCCGGGACCTCGAACACTGAAGCTTTCTTT. Translating it yields CASSASGTSNTEAFF.

A remark on this clone: Other DNA sequences of this sample code for an identical CDR3. The chain couples TRBV5-1 to TRBJ2-1; D uncertain. Between the trimmed V and J ends, which lost 2 bases and 6 bases, there was a span of 3 bases. Germline CDR1 reads SGHRS; CDR2 reads YFSETQ. This CDR3 is built from 11 residues. CDR3: CASSFINEQFF. The CDR3 DNA is TGCGCCAGCAGCTTCATCAATGAGCAGTTCTTC.

This clone turned up a few times. The J gene is TRBJ2-5, the V gene TRBV29-1; D is unresolved. The CDR3 length is 14 residues. Germline V gives CDR1 SQVTM, CDR2 ANQGSEA. Deletions cut 1 base from V and 5 bases from J, with 14 bases between. The CDR3 nucleotides read TGCAGCGTTGAAGTGTCTAGAGGTGTTGAGACCCAGTACTTC. Translating gives CSVEVSRGVETQYF.

Worth noting for this clone: It may be a read error: a sequence one base away is much more abundant. Additional DNA sequences in this sample encode the identical CDR3. V gene TRBV5-4 combines with J gene TRBJ2-3; D might be TRBD1 (5 bases). The CDR3 sequence is 12 residues long. Trimming stripped 2 bases from V and 4 bases from J, with 5 bases between. Germline CDR1 SGHNT, CDR2 YYREEE (reference sequence). The CDR3 loop reads CASSLGADTQYF. CDR3 DNA sequence: TGTGCCAGCAGCTTAGGGGCAGATACGCAGTATTTT.

V usage is TRBV27 and J usage is TRBJ1-5; D is undetermined. Trimming shortened V by 6 bases and J by 1 base, and 19 bases separated the two germline ends. The germline CDR1 and CDR2 sequences are MNHEY and SMNVEV (reference sequence). The CDR3 length is 17 residues. CDR3 residues: CASSSIIRRMSNQPQHF. The CDR3 DNA reads TGTGCCAGCAGCTCGATTATTCGACGCATGAGCAATCAGCCCCAGCATTTT.

This chain joins TRBV21-1 and TRBJ1-3. TRBV21-1 counts as a pseudogene. This CDR3 comprises 17 residues. The CDR3 bases are TGTGCCAGCAGCAAACCCCGGGAGGGCGGAGGTGGAAACACCATATATTTT. Translated, it gives CASSKPREGGGGNTIYF.